Below, 25 T cell receptor beta chains from the same sample are listed, as sequenced in a study of blood T cells in healthy people across ages. Using a J-beta primer mix together with a sample-barcoded 5' primer, a second PCR was run for roughly 6 to 11 cycles. MiXCR, run by TCRdb on the 5' RACE reads, gives a single entry per CDR3 protein. Of 1.5 million to 2 million distinct CDR3 sequences listed, roughly 49% are singletons. The sample comprised blood. The source is a woman between 40 and 50 years old in good health.

This clonotype was found once. One junction end does not reproduce the germline sequence, and a read error may be involved. The chain recombines TRBV20-1 with TRBJ1-2; D is perhaps TRBD1 (6 bases). CDR3 length equals 12 residues. Germline V gene lookup returns CDR1 DFQATT and CDR2 SNEGSKA (reference sequence). The CDR3 region is CLVGGNGFGYTF. CDR3 DNA sequence: TGTTTGGTGGGGGGCAATGGTTTTGGCTACACCTTC.

The chain combines TRBV7-9 with TRBJ1-2, with a weak D call TRBD1 (5 bases). Trimming removed 7 bases at V and 4 bases at J, with 13 bases between. This CDR3 spans 13 amino acids. Germline V gene lookup returns CDR1 SEHNR and CDR2 FQNEAQ (reference sequence). The CDR3 region is CASIQGSTYGYTF. The CDR3 DNA reads as TGTGCCAGCATTCAGGGCAGCACCTATGGCTACACCTTC.

The chain uses TRBV28 and TRBJ2-3; D possibly corresponds to TRBD1 (6 bases). The germline V gene encodes CDR1 MDHEN and CDR2 SYDVKM. The CDR3 has 13 residues. The V end lost 8 bases, the J end lost 0 bases, and 9 bases lay between the germline ends. Written as DNA, the CDR3 is TGTGCCAGCTTTGACAGGAGCACAGATACGCAGTATTTT. Translation gives CASFDRSTDTQYF.

This clonotype was seen once. A read error may account for a junction end that differs from germline. The V and J genes are TRBV7-2 and TRBJ2-3; no clear D gene. The germline gives CDR1 SGHTA, CDR2 FQGNSA. The CDR3 is 11 residues long. For the CDR3, the DNA is TGTGCCGGCAGATTAGTTGACACGCAGTATTTT. Amino acids: CAGRLVDTQYF.

This sequence joins TRBV12-3 or TRBV12-4 and TRBJ2-5, with 8 bases aligning to TRBD2. The J call may be incorrect, as the DNA end agrees better with TRBJ2-7. The CDR3 extends over 16 amino acids. This CDR3 is CASSPGVAGYTYEQYF. The DNA for the CDR3 is TGTGCCAGCAGTCCGGGGGTAGCGGGGTACACCTACGAGCAGTACTTC.

This clonotype has a single count. This chain links TRBV13 with TRBJ2-3; D tentatively reads TRBD1 or TRBD2 (5 bases each). Trimming left V 4 bases short and J 1 base short, with 15 bases between. The V gene's germline CDR1 is PRHDT and CDR2 FYEKMQ (reference sequence). This CDR3 is 16 amino acids long. The CDR3, as DNA: TGTGCCAGCAGCTCCCGGGACCTAGTGGGCACAGATACGCAGTATTTT. Residues: CASSSRDLVGTDTQYF.

The chain is built from TRBV5-6 and TRBJ2-4; D uncertain. The J call may be faulty, since TRBJ2-5 better matches the DNA end. The V gene's germline CDR1 is SGHDT and CDR2 YYEEEE. CDR3 length: 14 residues. The DNA for the CDR3 is TGTGCCAGCAGCTTCCTGGAGATCCAAGAGACCCAGTACTTC. Translated, it gives CASSFLEIQETQYF.

J is TRBJ1-2 and V is TRBV7-9; D gene unclear. V was shortened by 5 bases and J by 0 bases, with 10 bases between the two germline ends. The germline CDR1 and CDR2 sequences are SEHNR and FQNEAQ (reference sequence). The CDR3 loop spans 14 amino acids. Here the CDR3 reads CASSRDMANYGYTF. DNA of the CDR3: TGTGCCAGCAGCCGAGATATGGCTAACTATGGCTACACCTTC.

This chain joins TRBV6-6 and TRBJ1-3, with 10 bases identical to TRBD1. Germline V gene lookup returns CDR1 MNHNY and CDR2 SVGAGI (reference sequence). The V gene end was trimmed by 6 bases and the J gene end by 4 bases; junction bases not matched to a gene: 12. This CDR3 contains 17 residues. DNA of the CDR3: TGTGCCAGCAGCTTTCTCCCGGGACAGGGGTCCGGAAACACCATATATTTT. Amino acids: CASSFLPGQGSGNTIYF.

The gene calls are TRBV29-1 and TRBJ2-1, with D maybe TRBD1 (6 bases). Germline V gene data show CDR1 as SQVTM and CDR2 as ANQGSEA. CDR3 length: 13 amino acids. Trimming removed 6 bases at V and 2 bases at J, with 11 bases between. CDR3 in amino acids: CSVIRTAYNEQFF. The CDR3 region has the DNA TGCAGCGTAATCAGGACAGCCTACAATGAGCAGTTCTTC.

The chain joins TRBV12-3 or TRBV12-4 to TRBJ2-3; 7 bases map to TRBD2. The CDR3 length is 17 residues. V lost 6 bases, J lost 0 bases, and 12 bases stayed unmatched. CDR3 nucleotide sequence: TGTGCCAGCAGCCGTTTTGGTAGCGGGTCGAGCACAGATACGCAGTATTTT. Encoded protein: CASSRFGSGSSTDTQYF.

A remark on this clonotype: One end of the junction is discordant with germline, which a read error may explain. CDR3 nucleotide sequence: TGTGCCAGCGGCGTAGGCCGGGACAGCCTGACCGAGCAGTACTTC. This gives the protein CASGVGRDSLTEQYF. J is TRBJ2-7 and V is TRBV9; TRBD1 aligns across 7 bases. The CDR3 is 15 amino acids. In germline, CDR1 is SGDLS, CDR2 YYNGEE.

The chain uses TRBV4-2 and TRBJ2-7; 15 positions agree with TRBD2. CDR1 LGHNA and CDR2 YNFKEQ come from the germline V gene. V was pared by 0 bases and J by 3 bases, with 3 bases of the junction left unmatched. The CDR3 is 17 residues long. As DNA, the CDR3 is TGTGCCAGCAGCCAAGACCAGGGACTAGCGGGGGGCTACGAGCAGTACTTC. Translating gives CASSQDQGLAGGYEQYF.

The CDR3, as DNA: TGCGCCAGCAGCGCCGAGGGTATGACAGATACGCAGTATTTT. Translating gives CASSAEGMTDTQYF. V is TRBV5-1 and J is TRBJ2-3; D perhaps matches TRBD2 (5 bases). Germline-derived CDR1 and CDR2 are SGHRS and YFSETQ. V lost 4 bases to trimming and J lost 3 bases, with 12 bases between them. The CDR3 runs to 14 residues. Based on the CDR3 plus reference TRBV5-1 and TRBJ2-3, the full variable domain is KAGVTQTPRYLIKTRGQQVTLSCSPISGHRSVSWYQQTPGQGLQFLFEYFSETQRNKGNFPGRFSGRQFSNSRSEMNVSTLELGDSALYLCASSAEGMTDTQYFGPGTRLTVL.

This clonotype was seen a handful of times. V and J are TRBV20-1 and TRBJ1-2; D gene unclear. Trimming shortened V by 6 bases and J by 3 bases, and 17 bases separated the two germline ends. The V gene's germline CDR1 is DFQATT and CDR2 SNEGSKA (reference sequence). The length of the CDR3 is 14 residues. The CDR3 DNA reads TGCAGTGCCCCTCCAGCAGCGCTCTACTATGGCTACACCTTC. Translated: CSAPPAALYYGYTF.

This clonotype has a handful of counts. The rearrangement links TRBV2 to TRBJ2-7, with D maybe TRBD1 (6 bases). CDR3 length: 12 amino acids. The ends were cut back, 2 bases at V and 10 bases at J, with 12 bases in the middle. CDR1 and CDR2 from the germline V gene are SNHLY and FYNNEI. CDR3 DNA sequence: TGTGCCAGCAGTGAAACAGGGTCAGACCAGTACTTC. Its translation: CASSETGSDQYF.

This clonotype has just a few counts. The CDR3 sequence: CSAYQGASYNEQFF. In DNA form, the CDR3 reads TGCAGTGCGTATCAGGGGGCGAGCTACAATGAGCAGTTCTTC. This chain joins TRBV20-1 and TRBJ2-1; TRBD1 matches at 8 bases. CDR3 size: 14 residues. Germline CDR1 DFQATT, CDR2 SNEGSKA (reference sequence). V lost 6 bases to trimming and J lost 3 bases; unmatched junction nucleotides: 7.

This clonotype was counted only a few times. CDR3 residues: CSVRTGDLVAEQFF. As DNA, the CDR3 is TGCAGCGTTAGGACAGGAGATTTGGTAGCTGAGCAGTTCTTC. V usage is TRBV29-1 and J usage is TRBJ2-1; TRBD1 agrees at 7 bases. CDR3 length: 14 amino acids. CDR1 SQVTM and CDR2 ANQGSEA come from the germline V gene. J lost 9 bases, V lost 5 bases, and 13 bases had no gene match.

The gene calls are TRBV20-1 and TRBJ1-2; D gene uncertain. Per germline, CDR1 DFQATT and CDR2 SNEGSKA (reference sequence). The germline V and J ends were trimmed by 0 bases and 4 bases, with 18 bases remaining between them. The CDR3 runs to 16 residues. The CDR3 DNA reads as TGCAGTGCTAGAGATGATGGGCAGGTCATTGGCTATGGCTACACCTTC. Amino acid sequence: CSARDDGQVIGYGYTF.

The V gene is TRBV7-2, the J gene TRBJ2-5, with 8 bases identical to TRBD1. Near its end, the DNA agrees better with TRBJ2-7, so the J call may be wrong. The germline gives CDR1 SGHTA, CDR2 FQGNSA. This CDR3 spans 15 amino acids. CDR3 sequence (DNA): TGTGCCAGCAGCTTGTCACACGGACAGGGCCGCGAGCAGTACTTC. Residues: CASSLSHGQGREQYF.

In this sample, this clonotype turned up a few times. CDR3 amino acids: CASSLSSGGALYEQYF. The CDR3, as DNA: TGTGCCAGCAGCTTATCCAGCGGGGGGGCGTTATACGAGCAGTACTTC. The chain has TRBV7-2 and TRBJ2-4, with 10 bases matching TRBD2. The J call may be faulty, since TRBJ2-7 better matches the DNA end. CDR3 length: 16 residues. CDR1 and CDR2 (germline): SGHTA, FQGNSA.

The chain uses TRBV6-5 and TRBJ1-2; 7 positions match TRBD1. V lost 0 bases to trimming and J lost 5 bases; unmatched junction nucleotides: 6. CDR1 is MNHEY and CDR2 is SVGAGI in the germline V gene. The CDR3 is 15 residues long. This CDR3 is CASSYSGTALYGYTF. The CDR3 nucleotides are TGTGCCAGCAGTTACTCGGGGACAGCTCTTTATGGCTACACCTTC.

The chain recombines TRBV20-1 with TRBJ1-4; D gene uncertain. With 1 base removed from V and 6 bases from J, the gap between germline ends came to 12 bases. CDR3 length equals 14 residues. Germline V CDR1 and CDR2: DFQATT, SNEGSKA (reference sequence). CDR3 sequence (DNA): TGCAGTGCTAGAGCCTCCGGTCTCTATGAAAAACTGTTTTTT. This gives the protein CSARASGLYEKLFF.

This chain connects TRBV2 to TRBJ1-4, with D unclear. V lost 6 bases, J lost 7 bases, and 18 bases lay in between. The CDR3 length is 15 residues. Per germline, CDR1 SNHLY and CDR2 FYNNEI. CDR3 DNA: TGTGCCAGCAGCGATATACTCCTTCAGAGTGAAAAACTGTTTTTT. Amino acid sequence: CASSDILLQSEKLFF.

This clonotype was seen a handful of times. V usage is TRBV27 and J usage is TRBJ2-1; D gene ambiguous. Trimming took 7 bases from V and 7 from J, leaving 14 bases between them. This CDR3 is built from 13 residues. In germline, CDR1 is MNHEY, CDR2 SMNVEV (reference sequence). The CDR3 spells CASTRPSLNEQFF. The CDR3 coding sequence is TGTGCCAGCACCCGACCGTCCTTAAATGAGCAGTTCTTC.